This T cell receptor beta chain originates from a study of Ad26.COV2.S vaccination and SARS-CoV-2 variants. V was pared by 1 base and J by 6 bases, with 14 bases between. Germline V gene sequence: CDR1 SGDLS, CDR2 YYNGEE. The CDR3 runs 14 residues. The sample's treatment: about 20 received Ad26.COV2.S at low or high dose, single or two shots; several received placebo; per-sample allocation not given. Sampling happened 63 days after the first vaccine or placebo injection. Method: immunoSEQ multiplex PCR; TCRdb's copy keeps in-frame clones and lacks some. The table records about 450,000 clones, nearly 90% of them present only once.

The sequence was collected from a person between 18 and 65 years old who received the Ad26.COV2.S COVID-19 vaccine or a placebo. The chain combines TRBV9 with TRBJ2-7; D not certain. The specimen comprised peripheral blood, sampled in a trial of Ad26.COV2.S vaccine versus placebo. Here the CDR3 reads CASSVLPPLGEQYF. The CDR3 coding sequence is TGTGCCAGCAGCGTACTCCCCCCCTTGGGCGAGCAGTACTTC.